What follows describes a single T cell receptor (beta chain). Antigen unknown. The germline V gene encodes CDR1 LGHNA and CDR2 YNFKEQ. The CDR3 covers 16 residues. The J segment lost 6 bases and the V segment lost 0 bases, leaving 7 bases of the junction unmatched. The data were taken from a study of cytomegalovirus exposure and HLA in healthy donors. On the study more broadly: Tens of millions of unique TCRs, all from HLA-typed donors, were included in an early release of the data. General study results and limits: The likely origin of a cluster of highly shared sequence variants was a sequencing artifact. More clonal expansion characterized HLA-associated TCR beta chains than equally common others in a later analysis. Cytomegalovirus association was listed for about 160 TCR beta chains.

PCR was performed using 60 Vbeta and 13 Jbeta primers. Here immunoSEQ multiplex PCR was the method, and the copy in TCRdb shows in-frame clones only, minus some. The sample records approximately 80,000 clones, over 60% being singletons. The V and J genes are TRBV4-2 and TRBJ2-1; TRBD2 matches at 8 bases. The sequencing sample was made of PBMCs. The sequence derives from a woman aged 40-49 years in good health and CMV-seropositive. The CDR3: CASSQESGLALNEQFF. CDR3 nucleotide sequence: TGTGCCAGCAGCCAAGAATCCGGACTAGCCCTCAATGAGCAGTTCTTC.